The 6 T cell receptor beta chains in this list originate from one sample, sequenced in a study of shared clonotypes between healthy human individuals. Selected positively for CCR7 and CD45RO-negative, naive CD8 cells excluded terminally differentiated effector memory CD45RA+ cells. The data were produced by immunoSEQ multiplex PCR, yet TCRdb's version contains in-frame clones alone and is incomplete. The sample consists of about 2.1 million clones, around 93% of them appearing once. The sequenced sample consisted of naive CD8+ T cells from PBMCs. Source of these receptors: a man between 18 and 35 years old in good health. Some clones in this sample may be carry-over from other donors' samples.

About this clone: Other DNA sequences within the sample encode an identical CDR3. The rearrangement links TRBV27 to TRBJ1-3; unclear D gene. Germline V gene lookup returns CDR1 MNHEY and CDR2 SMNVEV (reference sequence). V dropped 6 bases and J dropped 0 bases, with 9 bases sitting between them. The CDR3 extends over 14 amino acids. The CDR3 DNA sequence: TGTGCCAGCAGCCTGAGAGGCTCTGGAAACACCATATATTTT. This codes for CASSLRGSGNTIYF.

V is TRBV5-6 and J is TRBJ2-7; D is unclear. Trimming removed 5 bases at V and 4 bases at J, with 10 bases between. Germline loops: CDR1 SGHDT, CDR2 YYEEEE. This CDR3 is 12 amino acids long. CDR3 amino acids: CASSSRSYEQYF. Written as DNA, the CDR3 is TGTGCCAGCAGTTCCCGGTCTTACGAGCAGTACTTC.

The chain carries TRBV9 and TRBJ2-1; 9 bases are shared with TRBD2. The V gene end was trimmed by 4 bases and the J gene end by 8 bases; junction bases not matched to a gene: 10. This CDR3 has 15 residues. Germline V CDR1 and CDR2: SGDLS, YYNGEE. The CDR3 loop reads CASSFSGRTQDEQFF. CDR3 nucleotide sequence: TGTGCCAGCAGCTTCAGCGGGAGGACTCAGGATGAGCAGTTCTTC.

The J gene is TRBJ1-1, the V gene TRBV27, with TRBD1 identical over 7 bases. This CDR3 region has 14 residues. Trimming cost V 6 bases and J 4 bases; bases outside gene matches: 8. Germline values: CDR1 MNHEY, CDR2 SMNVEV (reference sequence). Written as DNA, the CDR3 is TGTGCCAGCAGAAGTACAGGGGTACCCACTGAAGCTTTCTTT. Its translation is CASRSTGVPTEAFF.

V and J are TRBV10-2 and TRBJ2-7; D uncertain. V was pared by 6 bases and J by 5 bases, with 11 bases between. The CDR3 runs 12 residues. In germline, CDR1 is WSHSY, CDR2 SAAADI. In DNA, the CDR3 is TGCGCCAGCAGGGGTCCTTCCGACGAGCAGTACTTC. This codes for CASRGPSDEQYF.

The gene calls are TRBV6-5 and TRBJ2-7; D might be TRBD2 (7 bases). The CDR3 runs to 14 residues. Trimming removed 5 bases at V and 6 bases at J, with 17 bases between. In germline, CDR1 is MNHEY, CDR2 SVGAGI. CDR3 amino acids: CASSPLGGAGEQYF. The CDR3 DNA sequence: TGTGCCAGCAGTCCTTTGGGGGGGGCGGGCGAGCAGTACTTC.